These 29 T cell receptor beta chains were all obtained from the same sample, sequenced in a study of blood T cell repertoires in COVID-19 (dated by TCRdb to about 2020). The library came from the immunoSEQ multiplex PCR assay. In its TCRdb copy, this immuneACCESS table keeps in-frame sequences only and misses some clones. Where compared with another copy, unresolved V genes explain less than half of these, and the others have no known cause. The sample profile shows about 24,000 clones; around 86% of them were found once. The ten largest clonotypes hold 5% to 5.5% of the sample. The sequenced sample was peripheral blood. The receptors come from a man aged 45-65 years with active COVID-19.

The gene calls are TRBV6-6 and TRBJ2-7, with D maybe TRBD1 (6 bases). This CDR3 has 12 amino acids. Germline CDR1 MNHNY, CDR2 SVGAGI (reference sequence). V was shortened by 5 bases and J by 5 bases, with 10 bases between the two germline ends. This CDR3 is CASSDHRDEQYF. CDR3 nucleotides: TGTGCCAGCAGTGACCACAGGGACGAGCAGTACTTC.

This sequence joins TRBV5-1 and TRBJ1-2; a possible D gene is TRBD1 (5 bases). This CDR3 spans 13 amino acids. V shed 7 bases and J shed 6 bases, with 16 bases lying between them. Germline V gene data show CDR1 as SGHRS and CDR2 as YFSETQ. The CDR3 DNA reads TGCGCCAGCGGGGCAGGGAGGGGAGATGGCTACACCTTC. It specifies CASGAGRGDGYTF.

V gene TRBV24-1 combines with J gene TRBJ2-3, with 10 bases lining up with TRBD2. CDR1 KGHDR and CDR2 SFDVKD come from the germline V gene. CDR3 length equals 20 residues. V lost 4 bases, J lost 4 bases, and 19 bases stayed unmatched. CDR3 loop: CATSDPGERGGIGGADTQYF. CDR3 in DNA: TGTGCCACCAGTGACCCCGGGGAGCGGGGGGGCATTGGAGGGGCAGATACGCAGTATTTT.

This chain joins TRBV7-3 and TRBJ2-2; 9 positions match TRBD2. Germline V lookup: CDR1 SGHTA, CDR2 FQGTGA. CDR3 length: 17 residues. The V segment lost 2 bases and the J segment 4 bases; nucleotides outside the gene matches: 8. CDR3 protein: CASSLGLAGTATGELFF. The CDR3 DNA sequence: TGTGCCAGCAGCTTAGGGCTAGCGGGAACGGCCACCGGGGAGCTGTTTTTT.

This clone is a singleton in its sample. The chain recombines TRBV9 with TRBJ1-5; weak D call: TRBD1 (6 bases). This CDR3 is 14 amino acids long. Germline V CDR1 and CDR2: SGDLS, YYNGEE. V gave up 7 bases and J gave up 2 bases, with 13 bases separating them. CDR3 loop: CASGTTGGNQPQHF. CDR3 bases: TGTGCCAGCGGAACGACAGGAGGCAATCAGCCCCAGCATTTT.

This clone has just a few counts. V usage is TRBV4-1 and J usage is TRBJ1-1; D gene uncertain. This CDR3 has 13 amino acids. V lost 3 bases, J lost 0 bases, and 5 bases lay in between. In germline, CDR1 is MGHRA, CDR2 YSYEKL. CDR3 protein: CASSHSMNTEAFF. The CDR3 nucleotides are TGCGCCAGCAGCCATTCAATGAACACTGAAGCTTTCTTT.

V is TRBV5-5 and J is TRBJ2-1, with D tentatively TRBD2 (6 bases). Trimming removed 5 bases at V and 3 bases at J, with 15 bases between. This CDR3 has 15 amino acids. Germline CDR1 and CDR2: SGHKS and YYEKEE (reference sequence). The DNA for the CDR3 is TGTGCCAGCAGTTCCGGTGCGGGGTACTACAATGAGCAGTTCTTC. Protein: CASSSGAGYYNEQFF. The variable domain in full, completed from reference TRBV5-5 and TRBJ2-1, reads DAGVTQSPTHLIKTRGQQVTLRCSPISGHKSVSWYQQVLGQGPQFIFQYYEKEERGRGNFPDRFSARQFPNYSSELNVNALLLGDSALYLCASSSGAGYYNEQFFGPGTRLTVL.

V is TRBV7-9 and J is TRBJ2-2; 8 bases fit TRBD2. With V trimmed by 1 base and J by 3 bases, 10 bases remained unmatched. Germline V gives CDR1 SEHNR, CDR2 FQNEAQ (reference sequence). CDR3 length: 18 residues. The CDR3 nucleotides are TGTGCCAGCAGCTTAGGAATGGGACTAGTTCGTGACACCGGGGAGCTGTTTTTT. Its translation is CASSLGMGLVRDTGELFF.

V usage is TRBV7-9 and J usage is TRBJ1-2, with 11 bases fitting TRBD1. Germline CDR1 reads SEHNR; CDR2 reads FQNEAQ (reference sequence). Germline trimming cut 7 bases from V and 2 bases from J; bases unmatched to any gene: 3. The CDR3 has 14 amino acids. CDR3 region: CASTRTGGNYGYTF. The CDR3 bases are TGTGCCAGCACCAGGACAGGGGGCAACTATGGCTACACCTTC.

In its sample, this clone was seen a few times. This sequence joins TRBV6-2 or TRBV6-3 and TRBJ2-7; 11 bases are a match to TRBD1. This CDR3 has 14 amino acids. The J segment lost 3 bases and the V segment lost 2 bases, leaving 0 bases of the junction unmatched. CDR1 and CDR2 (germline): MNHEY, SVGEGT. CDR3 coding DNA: TGTGCCAGCAGTTACGGGACAGGGGGCTACGAGCAGTACTTC. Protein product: CASSYGTGGYEQYF.

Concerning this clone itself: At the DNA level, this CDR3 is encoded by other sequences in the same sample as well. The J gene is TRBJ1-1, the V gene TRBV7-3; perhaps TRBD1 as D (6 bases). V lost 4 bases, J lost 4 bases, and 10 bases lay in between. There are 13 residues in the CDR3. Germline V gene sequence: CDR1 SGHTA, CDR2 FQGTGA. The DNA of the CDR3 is TGTGCCAGCAGCTCCGGACAGATCACTGAAGCTTTCTTT. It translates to CASSSGQITEAFF.

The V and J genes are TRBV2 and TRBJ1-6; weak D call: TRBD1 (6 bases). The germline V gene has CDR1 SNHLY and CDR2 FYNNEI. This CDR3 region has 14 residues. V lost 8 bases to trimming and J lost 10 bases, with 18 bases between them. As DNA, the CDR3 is TGTGCCAGCTTTAAGGAACAGGGTAACTCACCCCTCCACTTT. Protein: CASFKEQGNSPLHF.

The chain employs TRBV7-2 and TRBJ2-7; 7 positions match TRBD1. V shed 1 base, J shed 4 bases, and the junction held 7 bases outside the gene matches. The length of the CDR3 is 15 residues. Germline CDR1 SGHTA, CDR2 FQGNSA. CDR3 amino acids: CASSLVLGQQYEQYF. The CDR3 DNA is TGTGCCAGCAGCTTAGTTCTGGGACAGCAATACGAGCAGTACTTC.

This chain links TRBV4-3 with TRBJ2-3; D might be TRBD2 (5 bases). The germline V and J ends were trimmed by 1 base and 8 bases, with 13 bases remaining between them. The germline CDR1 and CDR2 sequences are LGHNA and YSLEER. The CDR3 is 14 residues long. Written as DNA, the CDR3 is TGCGCCAGCAGCCAAGTTCGGGAACGGGGTACGCAGTATTTT. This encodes CASSQVRERGTQYF.

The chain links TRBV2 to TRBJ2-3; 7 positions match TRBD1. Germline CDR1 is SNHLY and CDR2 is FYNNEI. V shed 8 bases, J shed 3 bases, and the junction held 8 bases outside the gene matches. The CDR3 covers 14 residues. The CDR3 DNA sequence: TGTGCCAGCCGGTGGACAGGTGCTACAGATACGCAGTATTTT. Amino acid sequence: CASRWTGATDTQYF.

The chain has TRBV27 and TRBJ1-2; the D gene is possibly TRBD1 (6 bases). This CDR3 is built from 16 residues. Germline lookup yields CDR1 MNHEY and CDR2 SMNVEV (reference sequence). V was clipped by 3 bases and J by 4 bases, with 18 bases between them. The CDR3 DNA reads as TGTGCCAGCAGTTTTCATACGACCAGGGGAACCTATGGCTACACCTTC. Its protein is CASSFHTTRGTYGYTF.

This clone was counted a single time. The CDR3 nucleotides read TGTGCCAGTAGTTCGACAGGGGGTTATTATGGCTACACCTTC. Its protein is CASSSTGGYYGYTF. This rearrangement joins TRBV19 to TRBJ1-2; 9 bases are a match to TRBD1. This CDR3 region has 14 residues. J lost 5 bases, V lost 5 bases, and 6 bases had no gene match. Germline CDR1 LNHDA, CDR2 SQIVND (reference sequence).

CDR3 coding DNA: TGTGCCAGCAGGGAATCTACCGGGACAGGGGGCTCCGAGCAGTACTTC. Translated, it gives CASRESTGTGGSEQYF. The chain carries TRBV4-2 and TRBJ2-7, with 12 bases fitting TRBD1. CDR3 length: 16 residues. Germline V gene lookup returns CDR1 LGHNA and CDR2 YNFKEQ. The V and J ends lost 6 bases and 6 bases, in that order; junction bases with no gene match: 12.

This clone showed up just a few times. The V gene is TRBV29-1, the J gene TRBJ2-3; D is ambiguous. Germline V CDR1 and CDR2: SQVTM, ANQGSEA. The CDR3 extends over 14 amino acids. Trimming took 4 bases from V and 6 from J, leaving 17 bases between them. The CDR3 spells CSVVGAPSADTQYF. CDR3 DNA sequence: TGCAGCGTTGTAGGAGCGCCCTCAGCGGATACGCAGTATTTT.

In DNA form, the CDR3 reads TGCGCCAGCAGCTTGGACTTGGACATCGTCACAGATACGCAGTATTTT. Protein product: CASSLDLDIVTDTQYF. The chain combines TRBV5-1 with TRBJ2-3, with D possibly being TRBD1 (5 bases). Trimming removed 0 bases at V and 2 bases at J, with 13 bases between. The germline V gene encodes CDR1 SGHRS and CDR2 YFSETQ. The CDR3 is made up of 16 amino acids.

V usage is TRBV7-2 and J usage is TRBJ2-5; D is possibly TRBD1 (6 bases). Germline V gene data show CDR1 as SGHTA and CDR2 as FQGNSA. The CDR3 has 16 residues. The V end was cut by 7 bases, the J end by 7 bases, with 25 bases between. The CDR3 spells CASTHRSGDSLGTQYF. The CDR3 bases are TGTGCCAGCACCCATAGGTCAGGGGATTCCCTGGGGACCCAGTACTTC.

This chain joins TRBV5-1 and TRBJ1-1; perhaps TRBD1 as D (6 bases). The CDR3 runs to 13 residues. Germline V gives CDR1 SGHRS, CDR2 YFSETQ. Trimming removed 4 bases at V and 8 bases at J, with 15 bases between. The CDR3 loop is CASSPRTASEAFF. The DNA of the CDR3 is TGCGCCAGCAGCCCAAGGACAGCTTCCGAAGCTTTCTTT.

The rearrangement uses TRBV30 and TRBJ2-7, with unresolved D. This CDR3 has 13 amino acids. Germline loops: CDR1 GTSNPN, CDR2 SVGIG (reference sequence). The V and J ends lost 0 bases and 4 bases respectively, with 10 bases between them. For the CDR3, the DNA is TGTGCCTGGAGTGTACCGAGGTCTTACGAGCAGTACTTC. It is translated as CAWSVPRSYEQYF.

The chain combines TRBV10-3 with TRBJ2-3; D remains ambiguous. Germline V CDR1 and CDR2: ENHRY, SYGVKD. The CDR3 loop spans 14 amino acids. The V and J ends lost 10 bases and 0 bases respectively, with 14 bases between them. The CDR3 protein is CATAQLASTDTQYF. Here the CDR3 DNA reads TGTGCCACCGCCCAGTTGGCTAGCACAGATACGCAGTATTTT.

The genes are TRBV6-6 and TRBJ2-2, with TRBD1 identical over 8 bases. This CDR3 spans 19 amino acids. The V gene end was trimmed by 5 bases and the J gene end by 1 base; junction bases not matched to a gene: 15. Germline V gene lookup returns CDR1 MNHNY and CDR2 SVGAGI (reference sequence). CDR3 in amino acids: CASSLNGGQGALNTGELFF. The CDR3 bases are TGTGCCAGCAGTCTAAACGGAGGACAGGGAGCCTTGAACACCGGGGAGCTGTTTTTT.

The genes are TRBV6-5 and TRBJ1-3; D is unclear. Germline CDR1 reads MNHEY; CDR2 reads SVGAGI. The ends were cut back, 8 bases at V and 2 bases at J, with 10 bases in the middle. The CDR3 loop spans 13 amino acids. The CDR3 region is CASSRRAGNTIYF. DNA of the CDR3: TGTGCCAGCTCACGGAGGGCTGGAAACACCATATATTTT.

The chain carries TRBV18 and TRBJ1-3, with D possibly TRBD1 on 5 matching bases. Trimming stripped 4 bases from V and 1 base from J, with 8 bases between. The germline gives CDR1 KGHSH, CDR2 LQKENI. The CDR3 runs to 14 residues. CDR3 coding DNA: TGTGCCAGCTCACAGCAGGGATCTGGAAACACCATATATTTT. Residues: CASSQQGSGNTIYF.

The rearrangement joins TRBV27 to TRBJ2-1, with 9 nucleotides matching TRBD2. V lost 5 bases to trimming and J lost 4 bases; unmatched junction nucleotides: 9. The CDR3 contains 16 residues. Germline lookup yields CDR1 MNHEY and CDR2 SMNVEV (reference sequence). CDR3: CASSPNSGGPYNEQFF. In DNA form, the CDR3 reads TGTGCCAGCAGTCCCAACAGCGGGGGGCCTTACAATGAGCAGTTCTTC.

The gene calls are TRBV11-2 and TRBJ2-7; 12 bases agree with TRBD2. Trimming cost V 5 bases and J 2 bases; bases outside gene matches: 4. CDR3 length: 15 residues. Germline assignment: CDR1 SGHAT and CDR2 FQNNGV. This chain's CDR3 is CASSRTSGTTYEQYF. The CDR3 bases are TGTGCCAGCAGCAGGACTAGCGGGACGACCTACGAGCAGTACTTC.